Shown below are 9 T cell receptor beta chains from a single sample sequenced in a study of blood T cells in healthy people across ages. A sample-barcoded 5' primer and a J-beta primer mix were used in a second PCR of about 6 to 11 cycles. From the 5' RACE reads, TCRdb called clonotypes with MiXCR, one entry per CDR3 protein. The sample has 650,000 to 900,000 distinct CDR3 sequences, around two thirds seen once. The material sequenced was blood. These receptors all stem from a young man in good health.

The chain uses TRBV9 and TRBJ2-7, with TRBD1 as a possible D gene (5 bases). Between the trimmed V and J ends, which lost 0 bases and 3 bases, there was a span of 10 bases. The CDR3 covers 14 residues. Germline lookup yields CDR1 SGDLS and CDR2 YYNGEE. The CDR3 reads CASSVGLQGYEQYF. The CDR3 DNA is TGTGCCAGCAGCGTAGGGCTCCAGGGCTACGAGCAGTACTTC.

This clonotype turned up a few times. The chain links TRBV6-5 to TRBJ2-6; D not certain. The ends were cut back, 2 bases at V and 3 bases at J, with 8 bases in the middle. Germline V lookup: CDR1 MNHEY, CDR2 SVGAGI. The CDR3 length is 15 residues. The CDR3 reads CASSYGLDGANVLTF. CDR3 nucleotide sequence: TGTGCCAGCAGTTACGGGCTTGATGGGGCCAACGTCCTGACTTTC.

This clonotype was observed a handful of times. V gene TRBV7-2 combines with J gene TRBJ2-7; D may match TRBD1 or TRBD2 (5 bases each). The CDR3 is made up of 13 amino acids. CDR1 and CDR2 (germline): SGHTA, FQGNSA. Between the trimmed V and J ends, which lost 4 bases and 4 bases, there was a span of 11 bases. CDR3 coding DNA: TGTGCCAGCAGCTCTCGGGGCAAGTACGAGCAGTACTTC. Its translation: CASSSRGKYEQYF.

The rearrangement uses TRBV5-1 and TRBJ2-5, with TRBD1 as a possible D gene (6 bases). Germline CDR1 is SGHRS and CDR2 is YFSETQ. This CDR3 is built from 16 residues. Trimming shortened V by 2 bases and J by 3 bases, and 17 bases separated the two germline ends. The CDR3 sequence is CASSLATDRIEETQYF. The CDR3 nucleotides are TGCGCCAGCAGCTTAGCGACCGACAGGATCGAAGAGACCCAGTACTTC.

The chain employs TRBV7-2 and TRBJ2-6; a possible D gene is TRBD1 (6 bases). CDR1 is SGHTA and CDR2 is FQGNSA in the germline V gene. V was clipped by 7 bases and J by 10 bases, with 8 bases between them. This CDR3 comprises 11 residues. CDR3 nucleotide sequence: TGTGCCAGCACGACAGGTAACGTCCTGACTTTC. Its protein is CASTTGNVLTF. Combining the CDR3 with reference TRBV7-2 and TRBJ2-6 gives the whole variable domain GAGVSQSPSNKVTEKGKDVELRCDPISGHTALYWYRQSLGQGLEFLIYFQGNSAPDKSGLPSDRFSAERTGGSVSTLTIQRTQQEDSAVYLCASTTGNVLTFGAGSRLTVL.

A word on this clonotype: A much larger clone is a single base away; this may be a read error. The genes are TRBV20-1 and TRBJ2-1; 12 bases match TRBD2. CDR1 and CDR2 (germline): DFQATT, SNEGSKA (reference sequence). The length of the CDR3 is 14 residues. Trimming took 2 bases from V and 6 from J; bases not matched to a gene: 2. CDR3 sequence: CSARSGLAGNEQFF. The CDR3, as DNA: TGCAGTGCTAGATCGGGACTAGCGGGCAATGAGCAGTTCTTC.

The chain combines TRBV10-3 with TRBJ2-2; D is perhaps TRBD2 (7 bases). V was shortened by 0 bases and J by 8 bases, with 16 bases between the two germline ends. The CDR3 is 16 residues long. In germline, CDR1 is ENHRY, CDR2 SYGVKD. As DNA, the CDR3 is TGTGCCATCAGTGAGTCGAGGGGGGGCTCCCGTGGGGAGCTGTTTTTT. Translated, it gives CAISESRGGSRGELFF.

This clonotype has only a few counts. This CDR3 reads CASSKQDRGTDTQYF. DNA of the CDR3: TGTGCCAGCAGCAAACAGGATCGGGGCACAGATACGCAGTATTTT. The J gene is TRBJ2-3, the V gene TRBV7-3, with D possibly matching TRBD1 (5 bases). Germline values: CDR1 SGHTA, CDR2 FQGTGA. The CDR3 is made up of 15 amino acids. The germline V and J ends were trimmed by 5 bases and 1 base, with 13 bases remaining between them. Full variable domain (outside the CDR3, taken from reference TRBV7-3 and TRBJ2-3): GAGVSQTPSNKVTEKGKYVELRCDPISGHTALYWYRQSLGQGPEFLIYFQGTGAADDSGLPNDRFFAVRPEGSVSTLKIQRTERGDSAVYLCASSKQDRGTDTQYFGPGTRLTVL.

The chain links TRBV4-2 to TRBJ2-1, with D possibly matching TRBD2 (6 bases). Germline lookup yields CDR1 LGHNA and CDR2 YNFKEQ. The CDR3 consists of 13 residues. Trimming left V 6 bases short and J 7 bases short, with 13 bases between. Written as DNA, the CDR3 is TGTGCCAGCAGGGGGACTGAGAATAATGAGCAGTTCTTC. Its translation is CASRGTENNEQFF.